The T cell receptor (beta chain) under discussion was sequenced for a study of shared clonotypes between healthy human individuals. The V gene lost 1 base and the J gene lost 3 bases, with 13 bases spanning the gap. CDR1 LNHDA and CDR2 SQIVND come from the germline V gene (reference sequence). This CDR3 region has 16 residues. Naive-designated CD8 cells lacked CD45RO, were positively enriched for CCR7, and omitted terminally differentiated effector memory CD45RA+ cells. Study-level results: Blood was the only sampled material, and tissue repertoires likely differ. An expected dependence of interdonor clonotype sharing on sequencing depth was noted. Generally, naive subsets (rather than memory subsets) showed larger estimated richness.

Original data processing: Filtering differed because ImmunoSEQ produced junction-only sequences that carried no quality scores. This table comes from immunoSEQ multiplex PCR, and its TCRdb copy is limited to in-frame clones, with some not included. V, J and clone size reflect that table, while D and trimming were determined from the DNA. The data show roughly 1,800,000 clones, with around 96% seen just once and 1.2% held by the top ten. As concerns this clone: Its antigen is as yet unknown.

The TCR comes from a man aged 18 to 30 in good health. This chain uses TRBV19 with TRBJ2-1; D possibly matches TRBD1 or TRBD2 (5 bases each). Sequencing was performed on naive CD8+ T cells sorted from blood. Here the CDR3 reads CASSIVPGADYNEQFF. CDR3 nucleotide sequence: TGTGCCAGTAGTATAGTTCCCGGGGCAGACTACAATGAGCAGTTCTTC.